These 6 T cell receptor beta chains were sequenced from one sample in a study of blood T cell repertoires in COVID-19. The protocol was immunoSEQ multiplex PCR, while the TCRdb copy is restricted to in-frame clones and leaves out a portion. The data show a few hundred thousand clones, 70% to 90% seen once. The sequencing sample was made of PBMCs or T cells enriched from blood (not recorded which). The receptor set was obtained from a woman in her thirties who had recovered from COVID-19.

The CDR3 loop reads CATEGGANVLTF. The DNA for the CDR3 is TGTGCCACGGAGGGGGGGGCCAACGTCCTGACTTTC. The V call is TRBV28, the J call TRBJ2-6, with a tentative D call TRBD2 (6 bases). CDR1 and CDR2 (germline): MDHEN, SYDVKM. V was cut by 10 bases and J by 4 bases, with 8 bases left in between. This CDR3 is 12 amino acids long.

This clone was counted a few times. The rearrangement links TRBV25-1 to TRBJ1-6, with 8 bases lining up with TRBD1. Germline CDR1 reads MGHDK; CDR2 reads SYGVNS. The CDR3 consists of 14 residues. V shed 7 bases and J 10 bases; nucleotides not matched to a gene: 9. In DNA form, the CDR3 reads TGTGCCAGCATGGGTTCAGGGGGCTGGTCACCCCTCCACTTT. It codes for CASMGSGGWSPLHF.

CDR3 loop: CASSWGGSYNEQFF. The CDR3 DNA is TGTGCCAGCAGTTGGGGGGGGTCCTACAATGAGCAGTTCTTC. The chain couples TRBV27 to TRBJ2-1; 7 bases line up with TRBD2. Looked up from germline, CDR1 is MNHEY and CDR2 is SMNVEV (reference sequence). V shed 4 bases, J shed 1 base, and the junction held 1 base outside the gene matches. The CDR3 extends over 14 amino acids.

This chain uses TRBV21-1 with TRBJ2-5; TRBD1 was called by the table and not checked on the DNA. TRBV21-1 is listed as a pseudogene. This CDR3 spans 15 amino acids. The CDR3 loop reads CASSRVTGDQETQYF. As DNA, the CDR3 is TGTGCCAGCAGCCGAGTTACAGGGGACCAAGAGACCCAGTACTTC.

The chain links TRBV15 to TRBJ2-1; 9 bases agree with TRBD2. The CDR3 is 17 residues long. Germline-derived CDR1 and CDR2 are LNHNV and YYDKDF (reference sequence). Losses at the gene ends were 0 bases for V and 2 bases for J; bases not matched to a gene: 5. The CDR3 reads CATSRDRGLAAYNEQFF. In nucleotides, the CDR3 is TGTGCCACCAGCAGAGATAGGGGACTAGCTGCCTACAATGAGCAGTTCTTC.

The sample holds a few counts of this clone. The chain links TRBV28 to TRBJ1-6; D is ambiguous. The germline CDR1 and CDR2 sequences are MDHEN and SYDVKM. The ends were cut back, 2 bases at V and 7 bases at J, with 9 bases in the middle. The CDR3 runs 14 residues. The CDR3: CASSLTDKNSPLHF. The CDR3, as DNA: TGTGCCAGCAGTTTAACTGATAAGAATTCACCCCTCCACTTT.